The clone carrying this T cell receptor (beta chain) was observed at least ten times. The ends lost 0 bases at V and 0 bases at J; junction bases unmatched: 13. The CDR3 extends over 19 amino acids. Germline assignment: CDR1 MGHRA and CDR2 YSYEKL. TCR beta CDR3 sequences were amplified from RNA transcripts. Initially, a first-round RT-PCR of the TCR CDR3 employed the HTBI primer set. MiXCR, applied by TCRdb to the multiplex PCR reads, yields one record per CDR3 protein. The table includes under 300,000 distinct CDR3 sequences, less than 30% detected once. This entry is derived from a study of T cells in Graves' hyperthyroidism and ophthalmopathy.

The V and J genes are TRBV4-1 and TRBJ2-7; 8 bases align to TRBD2. The sequence was collected from a middle-aged man with Graves' hyperthyroidism that later progressed to Graves' ophthalmopathy. Input material: blood. This CDR3 reads CASSQDLVAGRYRSYEQYF. The DNA of the CDR3 is TGCGCCAGCAGCCAAGATCTGGTAGCGGGAAGATATCGCTCCTACGAGCAGTACTTC.